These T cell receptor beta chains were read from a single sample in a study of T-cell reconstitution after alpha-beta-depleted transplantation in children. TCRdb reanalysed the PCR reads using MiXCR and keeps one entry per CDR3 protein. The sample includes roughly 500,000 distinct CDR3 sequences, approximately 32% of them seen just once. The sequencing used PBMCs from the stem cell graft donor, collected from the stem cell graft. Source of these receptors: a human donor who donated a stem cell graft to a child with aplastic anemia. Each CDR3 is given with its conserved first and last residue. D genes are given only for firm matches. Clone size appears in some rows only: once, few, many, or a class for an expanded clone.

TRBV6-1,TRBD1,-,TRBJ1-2,CASSRSGTEYGYTF,TGTGCCAGCAGCAGATCCGGGACAGAATATGGCTACACCTTC
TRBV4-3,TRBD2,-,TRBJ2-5,CASSQDRLAGGQETQYF,TGCGCCAGCAGCCAAGATAGACTAGCGGGAGGCCAAGAGACCCAGTACTTC
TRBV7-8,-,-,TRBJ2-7,CASSQQIRSGEQYF,TGTGCCAGCAGCCAACAGATCCGCTCGGGAGAGCAGTACTTC
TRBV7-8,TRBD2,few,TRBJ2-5,CASSLALLAGGFGETQYF,TGTGCCAGCAGCTTAGCGCTACTAGCGGGAGGGTTTGGGGAGACCCAGTACTTC
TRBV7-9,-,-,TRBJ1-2,CASSLDSRGYTF,TGTGCCAGCAGCCTCGACAGCCGGGGCTACACCTTC
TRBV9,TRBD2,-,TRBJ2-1,CASSRAGPTGGF,TGTGCCAGCAGCCGGGCGGGCCCCACCGGGGGGTTC
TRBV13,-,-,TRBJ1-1,CASSIISMNTEAFF,TGTGCCAGCAGTATTATATCCATGAACACTGAAGCTTTCTTT
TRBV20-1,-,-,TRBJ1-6,CSARQELNSPLHF,TGCAGTGCTAGGCAAGAACTTAATTCACCCCTCCACTTT
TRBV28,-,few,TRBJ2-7,CASSPPTIYEQYF,TGTGCCAGCAGTCCGCCGACTATATACGAGCAGTACTTC
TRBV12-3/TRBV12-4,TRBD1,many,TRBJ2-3,CASSRQGADTQYF,TGTGCCAGCAGTAGACAGGGGGCGGATACGCAGTATTTT
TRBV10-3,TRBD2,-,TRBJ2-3,CAISEGSGRAGLTDTQYF,TGTGCCATCAGTGAGGGGAGCGGGAGGGCCGGACTAACAGATACGCAGTATTTT
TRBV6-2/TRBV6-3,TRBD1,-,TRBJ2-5,CASRGQGGPYQETQYF,TGTGCCAGCAGGGGACAGGGGGGCCCGTACCAAGAGACCCAGTACTTC
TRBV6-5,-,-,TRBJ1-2,CASSQGNYGYTF,TGTGCCAGCAGTCAGGGGAACTATGGCTACACCTTC
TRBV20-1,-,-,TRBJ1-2,CSVPHEAGYGYTF,TGCAGTGTCCCCCACGAAGCGGGCTATGGCTACACCTTC
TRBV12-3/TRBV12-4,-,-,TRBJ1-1,CASRPSGVNTEAFF,TGTGCCAGCAGACCCTCCGGGGTGAACACTGAAGCTTTCTTT
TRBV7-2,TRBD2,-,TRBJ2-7,CASSLVFGGGLNEQYF,TGTGCCAGCAGCTTAGTTTTCGGGGGAGGGCTAAACGAGCAGTACTTC
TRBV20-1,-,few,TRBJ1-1,CSARGNRGTEAFF,TGCAGTGCAAGGGGGAACCGGGGCACTGAAGCTTTCTTT
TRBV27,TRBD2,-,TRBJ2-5,CASSLYPSGGAGTQYF,TGTGCCAGCAGTTTATACCCTAGCGGGGGAGCGGGGACCCAGTACTTC
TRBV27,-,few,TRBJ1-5,CASSPWGNNQPQHF,TGTGCCAGCAGTCCGTGGGGCAATAATCAGCCCCAGCATTTT
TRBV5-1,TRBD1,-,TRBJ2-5,CASSLRDRQETQYF,TGCGCCAGCAGCTTACGGGACAGGCAAGAGACCCAGTACTTC
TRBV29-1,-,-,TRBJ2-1,CSVDANSGNEQFF,TGCAGCGTTGACGCGAATTCAGGGAATGAGCAGTTCTTC
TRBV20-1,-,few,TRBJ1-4,CSGGLNEKLFF,TGCAGTGGGGGGCTTAATGAAAAACTGTTTTTT
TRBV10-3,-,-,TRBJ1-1,CAISESITTEAFF,TGTGCCATCAGTGAGAGTATAACCACTGAAGCTTTCTTT
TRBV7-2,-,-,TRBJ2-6,CASSFPSASSGANVLTF,TGTGCCAGCAGCTTTCCCTCAGCGAGCTCTGGGGCCAACGTCCTGACTTTC
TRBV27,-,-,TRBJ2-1,CASSLASVRYNEQFF,TGTGCCAGCAGTTTAGCGAGCGTCAGATACAATGAGCAGTTCTTC
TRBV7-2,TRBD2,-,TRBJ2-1,CASSPSGRVGNEQFF,TGTGCCAGCAGCCCTAGCGGGAGGGTTGGGAATGAGCAGTTCTTC
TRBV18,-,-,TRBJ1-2,CASSPKLGIGGYTF,TGTGCCAGCTCACCCAAGCTCGGAATCGGGGGCTACACCTTC
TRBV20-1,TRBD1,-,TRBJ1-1,CSATGGGDTEAFF,TGCAGTGCCACAGGGGGCGGTGACACTGAAGCTTTCTTT
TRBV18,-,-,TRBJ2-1,CASSQTGSYYNEQFF,TGTGCCAGCTCACAAACAGGGTCTTACTACAATGAGCAGTTCTTC
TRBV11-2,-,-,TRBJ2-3,CASSSGAADTQYF,TGTGCCAGCTCGTCGGGAGCCGCAGATACGCAGTATTTT
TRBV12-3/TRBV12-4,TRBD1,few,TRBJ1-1,CASSSEQGRTEAFF,TGTGCCAGCAGTTCCGAACAGGGGAGAACTGAAGCTTTCTTT
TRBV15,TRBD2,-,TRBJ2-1,CATSPAGGSYNEQFF,TGTGCCACCAGCCCAGCGGGAGGGTCCTACAATGAGCAGTTCTTC
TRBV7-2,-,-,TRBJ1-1,CASSQPAGNTEAFF,TGTGCCAGCAGCCAGCCGGCAGGGAACACTGAAGCTTTCTTT
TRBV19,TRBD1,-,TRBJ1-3,CASSAGTASGNTIYF,TGTGCCAGTAGTGCGGGGACAGCTTCTGGAAACACCATATATTTT
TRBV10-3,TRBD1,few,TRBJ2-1,CAIRPGQGGIHEQFF,TGTGCCATCCGACCCGGACAGGGTGGGATCCATGAGCAGTTCTTC
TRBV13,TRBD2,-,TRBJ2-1,CASSSSSSGADNEQFF,TGTGCCAGCAGCTCCTCATCTAGCGGGGCAGACAATGAGCAGTTCTTC
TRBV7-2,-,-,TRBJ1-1,CASSPSLREGTEAFF,TGTGCCAGCAGCCCGTCATTGAGGGAGGGCACTGAAGCTTTCTTT
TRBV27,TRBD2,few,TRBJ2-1,CASGLAGGIDEQFF,TGTGCCAGCGGACTAGCGGGAGGGATAGATGAGCAGTTCTTC
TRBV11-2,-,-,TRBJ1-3,CASSLIQVGAQSLSGNTIYF,TGTGCCAGCAGCTTAATCCAGGTGGGCGCCCAATCGCTCTCTGGAAACACCATATATTTT
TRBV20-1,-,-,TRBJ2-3,CSARSGGLTDTQYF,TGCAGTGCTAGATCCGGGGGCCTCACAGATACGCAGTATTTT
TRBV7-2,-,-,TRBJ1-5,CASSFGTAPNQPQHF,TGTGCCAGCAGCTTCGGGACGGCTCCAAATCAGCCCCAGCATTTT
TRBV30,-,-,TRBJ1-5,CAWSRTGGQQPQHF,TGTGCCTGGAGTCGGACTGGGGGACAACAGCCCCAGCATTTT
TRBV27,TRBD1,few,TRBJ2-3,CASSTGQGYTDTQYF,TGTGCCAGCAGTACCGGACAGGGTTACACAGATACGCAGTATTTT
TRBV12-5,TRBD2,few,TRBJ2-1,CASGAGLAGAFFYNEQFF,TGTGCTAGTGGGGCCGGACTAGCGGGAGCGTTTTTTTACAATGAGCAGTTCTTC
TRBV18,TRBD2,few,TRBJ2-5,CASSPSGSSRETQYF,TGTGCCAGCTCACCTAGCGGGAGTTCCCGAGAGACCCAGTACTTC
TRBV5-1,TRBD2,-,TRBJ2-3,CASSPTPTSSTDTQYF,TGCGCCAGCAGTCCAACCCCGACTAGCAGCACAGATACGCAGTATTTT
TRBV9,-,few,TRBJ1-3,CASSLQDGLSGNTIYF,TGTGCCAGCAGCCTCCAGGACGGGCTCTCTGGAAACACCATATATTTT
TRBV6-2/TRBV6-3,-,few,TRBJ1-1,CASSSTTVTEAFF,TGTGCCAGCAGTTCTACTACTGTCACTGAAGCTTTCTTT
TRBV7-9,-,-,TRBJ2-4,CASSAGTPLAKNIQYF,TGTGCCAGCAGCGCTGGGACTCCCCTAGCCAAAAACATTCAGTACTTC
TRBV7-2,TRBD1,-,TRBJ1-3,CASSPWTGGSGNTIYF,TGTGCCAGCAGCCCATGGACAGGGGGCTCTGGAAACACCATATATTTT